Listed here are 6 T cell receptor beta chains from one sample, sequenced in a study of T cells in Graves' hyperthyroidism and ophthalmopathy (dated 2019 in TCRdb). Library preparation employed multiplex PCR. The reads were generated on an Illumina HiSeq 2000. TCR beta CDR3 regions were amplified from RNA transcripts. The first round of RT-PCR for the TCR CDR3 was performed with the HTBI primer set and the Qiagen OneStep RT-PCR kit. The public sequencing data were trimmed at Q25 with fastp and processed into clonotypes with MiXCR by TCRdb, which kept only in-frame beta chains. Each entry is one CDR3 protein sequence, shown with its most common DNA and genes. Here the sample has 300,000 to 500,000 distinct CDR3 sequences; more than 12% occur a single time. 28% of the sample is in the top ten clones. Material: blood. Receptors originate from a man aged 50 to 60 with Graves' ophthalmopathy.

The V gene is TRBV24-1, the J gene TRBJ1-5; unclear D gene. The germline V gene encodes CDR1 KGHDR and CDR2 SFDVKD. The germline V and J ends were trimmed by 2 bases and 0 bases, with 1 base remaining between them. The CDR3 contains 13 residues. The CDR3 spells CATSDYSNQPQHF. In DNA, the CDR3 is TGTGCCACCAGTGATTATAGCAATCAGCCCCAGCATTTT.

This clonotype was recorded many times. The CDR3 loop is CASSLGLAGLNTGELFF. For the CDR3, the DNA is TGCGCCAGCAGCTTGGGACTAGCGGGACTGAACACCGGGGAGCTGTTTTTT. This chain joins TRBV5-1 and TRBJ2-2; 11 nucleotides align to TRBD2. J was trimmed by 1 base and V by 0 bases; bases with no gene match: 2. Germline V CDR1 and CDR2: SGHRS, YFSETQ. CDR3 size: 17 residues.

This clonotype was found many times. The chain is built from TRBV27 and TRBJ2-7; a weak D match, TRBD1 (6 bases). The germline V gene has CDR1 MNHEY and CDR2 SMNVEV (reference sequence). Trimming stripped 4 bases from V and 7 bases from J, with 11 bases between. CDR3 length: 12 amino acids. The CDR3 region has the DNA TGTGCCAGCAGTTCCCGTCAGGGGGAGCAGTACTTC. It translates to CASSSRQGEQYF.

This clonotype was seen a few times. This chain links TRBV20-1 with TRBJ1-5; no clear D. Germline CDR1 reads DFQATT; CDR2 reads SNEGSKA (reference sequence). The CDR3 is made up of 14 amino acids. V lost 1 base to trimming and J lost 6 bases, with 13 bases between them. The CDR3 sequence is CSARASGNGQPQHF. In DNA form, the CDR3 reads TGCAGTGCTAGAGCCTCAGGTAACGGTCAGCCCCAGCATTTT.

V is TRBV11-3 and J is TRBJ2-3; possibly TRBD1 for D (7 bases). V lost 4 bases and J lost 0, with 14 bases in between. There are 16 residues in the CDR3. The germline V gene encodes CDR1 SGHNT and CDR2 YENEEA. As DNA, the CDR3 is TGTGCCAGCAGCTCCCACGGGGGACAGAGCACAGATACGCAGTATTTT. Translation gives CASSSHGGQSTDTQYF.

This clonotype was picked up many times. This rearrangement joins TRBV12-3 or TRBV12-4 to TRBJ2-2, with 7 positions matching TRBD1. V was clipped by 6 bases and J by 2 bases; unmatched bases: 3. CDR3 length equals 14 residues. CDR3 coding DNA: TGTGCCAGCAGCACAGGGGTTAACACCGGGGAGCTGTTTTTT. Amino acids: CASSTGVNTGELFF.